This is a list of T cell receptor beta chains from one sample in a study of blood T cells in healthy people across ages. Each CDR3 protein gets one entry after TCRdb re-called the 5' RACE reads with MiXCR. The table has over a million distinct CDR3 sequences, 55% to 75% seen once; the top ten hold 6.7%. Sequencing input: blood. These receptor sequences come from a man aged 18 to 35 in good health. The CDR3 runs from the conserved cysteine through the conserved F or W. The D gene is left open where the match is weak. Clone sizes are given selectively: once, few, many, or a class where the clone is expanded.

>TRBV6-6|TRBD1|TRBJ1-2|few
TGTGCCAGCAGTTACTCACAGGGGACCTATGGCTACACCTTC
CASSYSQGTYGYTF
>TRBV7-9|TRBD2|TRBJ2-1|.
TGTGCCAGCAGCTTAGTAGCGGGAGATCGGAATGAGCAGTTCTTC
CASSLVAGDRNEQFF
>TRBV25-1|.|TRBJ2-3|.
TGTGCCAGCCGACAGGACTACACAGATACGCAGTATTTT
CASRQDYTDTQYF
>TRBV7-2|.|TRBJ2-5|once
TGTGCCAGCAGCTTAGTAGTGAGGGACGAGCGGTACTTC
CASSLVVRDERYF
>TRBV6-5|.|TRBJ2-7|.
TGTGCCAGCAGTTATAGTTCGGGCGGTTTGGCCTACGAGCAGTACTTC
CASSYSSGGLAYEQYF
>TRBV18|.|TRBJ1-1|.
TGTGCCAGCTCACCCGGCCTCAAAAACACTGAAGCTTTCTTT
CASSPGLKNTEAFF
>TRBV24-1|.|TRBJ2-5|.
TGTGCCACCAATTCCGGGATCCAAGAGACCCAGTACTTC
CATNSGIQETQYF
>TRBV30|.|TRBJ1-1|.
TGTGCCTGGATTGGTAACACTGAAGCTTTCTTT
CAWIGNTEAFF
>TRBV7-2|.|TRBJ2-3|few
TGTGCCAGCGTGGCAGATTCAGATACGCAGTATTTT
CASVADSDTQYF
>TRBV6-5|.|TRBJ2-5|.
TGTGCCAGCAGGTCGGGAAGGAGGCAAGAGACCCAGTACTTC
CASRSGRRQETQYF
>TRBV12-3/TRBV12-4|.|TRBJ2-5|.
TGTGCCAGCAGCCAGATACCGCAAGAGACCCAGTACTTC
CASSQIPQETQYF
>TRBV29-1|TRBD2|TRBJ2-1|few
TGCAGCGTTGAAGGCTTTATTAGCGGGAATAGCTCCTTCTACAATGAGCAGTTCTTC
CSVEGFISGNSSFYNEQFF
>TRBV25-1|TRBD1|TRBJ1-2|once
TGTGCCAGCAGTGAATCAGGGGGCTACTATGGCTACACCTTC
CASSESGGYYGYTF
>TRBV5-1|.|TRBJ2-3|.
TGCGCCAGCAGCTTGGGGAGGGCCCTTTCCGCAGATACGCAGTATTTT
CASSLGRALSADTQYF
>TRBV7-8|.|TRBJ2-3|.
TGTGCCAGCAGCTTAGTTGGGTCAGGGGCGAATACGCAGTATTTT
CASSLVGSGANTQYF
>TRBV7-9|.|TRBJ1-2|few
TGTGCCAGCAGCTCAGACTGGTCGGGCTATGGCTACACCTTC
CASSSDWSGYGYTF
>TRBV7-2|.|TRBJ1-2|.
TGTGCCAGCAGCTTAGTTGGCAGGGGTGGGAGCTATGGCTACACCTTC
CASSLVGRGGSYGYTF
>TRBV6-2/TRBV6-3|.|TRBJ2-7|few
TGTGCCAGCAGTTACTCAGTAGGGACACAAGAAAACTACGAGCAGTACTTC
CASSYSVGTQENYEQYF
>TRBV4-1|.|TRBJ2-7|.
TGCGCCAGCAACCAAGTCAGGTCGGATACCTACGAGCAGTACTTC
CASNQVRSDTYEQYF
>TRBV20-1|.|TRBJ1-1|.
TGCAGTGCTATCACAAATAAAATGAACACTGAAGCTTTCTTT
CSAITNKMNTEAFF
>TRBV12-3/TRBV12-4|.|TRBJ2-5|few
TGTGCCAGCAGCCTCGCTCAGGGGAGTCAACGCAGAGAGACCCAGTACTTC
CASSLAQGSQRRETQYF
>TRBV29-1|.|TRBJ2-7|few
TGCAGCGTTAGAGGGAGGCTCTCCTACGAGCAGTACTTC
CSVRGRLSYEQYF
>TRBV11-1|.|TRBJ2-5|few
TGTGCCAGCAGCCCCTCAAGGGCGCAAGAGACCCAGTACTTC
CASSPSRAQETQYF
>TRBV6-2/TRBV6-3|.|TRBJ2-1|.
TGTGCCAGCAGTGGTCTTCTCCGGGGGCAGTTCTTC
CASSGLLRGQFF
>TRBV7-4|TRBD1|TRBJ2-7|.
TGTGCCAGCAGCGCACGGGACAGGGAGGCCGAGCAGTACTTC
CASSARDREAEQYF
>TRBV4-1|.|TRBJ1-2|.
TGCGCCAGCAGCCTGGGGGTTTTGGAGGGCTACACCTTC
CASSLGVLEGYTF
>TRBV10-3|.|TRBJ1-4|few
TGTGCCATCAGTGTGGACGGCCCAACTAATGAAAAACTGTTTTTT
CAISVDGPTNEKLFF
>TRBV29-1|TRBD2|TRBJ2-7|.
TGCAGCGGTCGTGGACTAGCGGGGTACGAGCAGTACTTC
CSGRGLAGYEQYF
>TRBV29-1|TRBD1|TRBJ2-7|.
TGCAGCGTTGAAGGGCCCCAACAGGGGAGCTACGAGCAGTACTTC
CSVEGPQQGSYEQYF
>TRBV5-1|.|TRBJ1-2|.
TGCGCCAGCAGCTTGAGCCCAGGGGAGCGTGGCTACACCTTC
CASSLSPGERGYTF
>TRBV5-1|.|TRBJ2-1|.
TGCGCCAGCAGCTTGGGAGGGGAGCACAATGAGCAGTTCTTC
CASSLGGEHNEQFF
>TRBV29-1|.|TRBJ1-2|.
TGCAGCGTTACTGTAGGAGCGAAGGATGGCTACACCTTC
CSVTVGAKDGYTF
>TRBV7-2|TRBD2|TRBJ2-3|few
TGTGCCAGCAGCCAGGGACTAGCGGGGGGGCCGGGTAGGCCAGATACGCAGTATTTT
CASSQGLAGGPGRPDTQYF
>TRBV5-1|.|TRBJ2-5|once
TGCGCCAGCACCTGGAGGGCTAGCAACGTCAATGAGCAGTACTTC
CASTWRASNVNEQYF
>TRBV6-5|.|TRBJ2-7|.
TGTGCCAGCAGCCCCGAGGGGTTAACCGAGCAGTACTTC
CASSPEGLTEQYF
>TRBV20-1|.|TRBJ2-7|.
TGCAGTGCTAGAGGAGCGAACCTCTACGAGCAGTACTTC
CSARGANLYEQYF
>TRBV12-5|.|TRBJ2-7|.
TGTGCTAGTGGTTTGGAGTTCTACGAGCAGTACTTC
CASGLEFYEQYF
>TRBV18|.|TRBJ2-5|.
TGTGCCAGCTCACCACCACCAGGGATGGAAGAGACCCAGTACTTC
CASSPPPGMEETQYF
>TRBV12-3/TRBV12-4|TRBD1|TRBJ2-1|.
TGTGCCAGCGGACTCAGGGGGCTGGACAATGAGCAGTTCTTC
CASGLRGLDNEQFF
>TRBV7-2|.|TRBJ2-7|.
TGTGCCAGCAGCCCAGCGAGGTTCTCCTACGAGCAGTACTTC
CASSPARFSYEQYF
>TRBV7-9|.|TRBJ2-3|.
TGTGCCAGCAGCTTAGCCACTAGTCAAGCAGATACGCAGTATTTT
CASSLATSQADTQYF
>TRBV9|.|TRBJ1-2|.
TGTGCCAGCAGCGTTCCCCCCTACGCAATTGGCTACACCTTC
CASSVPPYAIGYTF
>TRBV6-1|.|TRBJ2-1|.
TGTGCCAGCAGCATCATGGACAGCTACAATGAGCAGTTCTTC
CASSIMDSYNEQFF
>TRBV7-2|.|TRBJ2-5|.
TGTGCCAGCAGCTTGTACGGTAAGGGTCGGGAGACCCAGTACTTC
CASSLYGKGRETQYF
>TRBV7-2|.|TRBJ2-3|few
TGTGCCAGCAGCTTCCCTCCTGGGTGGACAGATACGCAGTATTTT
CASSFPPGWTDTQYF
>TRBV7-9|.|TRBJ2-1|.
TGTGCCAGCAGCCTAGCGAGATCAGAGTACAATGAGCAGTTCTTC
CASSLARSEYNEQFF
>TRBV15|TRBD2|TRBJ2-1|.
TGTGCCACCAGCAGATCACATCGGCTAGCGGGGTACGACAATGAGCAGTTCTTC
CATSRSHRLAGYDNEQFF